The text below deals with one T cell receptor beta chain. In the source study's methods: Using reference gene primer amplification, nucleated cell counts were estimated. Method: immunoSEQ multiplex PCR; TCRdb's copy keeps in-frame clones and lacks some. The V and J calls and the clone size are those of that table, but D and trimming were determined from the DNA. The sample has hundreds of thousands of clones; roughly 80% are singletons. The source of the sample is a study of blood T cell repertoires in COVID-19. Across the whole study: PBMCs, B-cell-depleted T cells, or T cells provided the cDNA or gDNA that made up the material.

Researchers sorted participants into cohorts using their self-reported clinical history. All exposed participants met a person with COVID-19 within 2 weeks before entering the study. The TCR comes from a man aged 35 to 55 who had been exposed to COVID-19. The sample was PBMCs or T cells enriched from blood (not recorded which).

CDR3 sequence (DNA): TGTGCCAGCAGTGAAGGTGGAGGGTTCGACGAGCAGTACTTC. It codes for CASSEGGGFDEQYF. The chain combines TRBV6-1 with TRBJ2-7; D possibly corresponds to TRBD2 (6 bases). The CDR3 totals 14 residues. Germline V gene lookup returns CDR1 MNHNS and CDR2 SASEGT. The V end lost 1 base, the J end lost 5 bases, and 12 bases lay between the germline ends.